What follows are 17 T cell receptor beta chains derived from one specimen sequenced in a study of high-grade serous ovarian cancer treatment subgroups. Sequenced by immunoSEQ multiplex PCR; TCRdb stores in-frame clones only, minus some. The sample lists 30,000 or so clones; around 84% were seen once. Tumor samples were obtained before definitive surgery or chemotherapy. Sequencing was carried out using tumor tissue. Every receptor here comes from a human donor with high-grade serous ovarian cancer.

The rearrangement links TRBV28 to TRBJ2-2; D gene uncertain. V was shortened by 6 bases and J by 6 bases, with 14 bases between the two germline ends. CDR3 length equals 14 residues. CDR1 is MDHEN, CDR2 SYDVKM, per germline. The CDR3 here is CASRPGNLAGELFF. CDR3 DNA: TGTGCCAGCAGACCAGGAAACCTCGCCGGGGAGCTGTTTTTT.

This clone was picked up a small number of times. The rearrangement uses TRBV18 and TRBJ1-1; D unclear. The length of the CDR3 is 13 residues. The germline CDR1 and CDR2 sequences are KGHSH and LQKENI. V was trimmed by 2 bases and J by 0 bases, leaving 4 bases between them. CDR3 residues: CASSPALNTEAFF. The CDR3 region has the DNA TGTGCCAGCTCACCAGCGCTGAACACTGAAGCTTTCTTT. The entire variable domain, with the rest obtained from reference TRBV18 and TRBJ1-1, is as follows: NAGVMQNPRHLVRRRGQEARLRCSPMKGHSHVYWYRQLPEEGLKFMVYLQKENIIDESGMPKERFSAEFPKEGPSILRIQQVVRGDSAAYFCASSPALNTEAFFGQGTRLTVV.

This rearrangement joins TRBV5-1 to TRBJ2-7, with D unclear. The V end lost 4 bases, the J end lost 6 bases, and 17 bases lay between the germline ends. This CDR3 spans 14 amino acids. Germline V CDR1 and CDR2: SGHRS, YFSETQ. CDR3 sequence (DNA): TGCGCCAGCAGCGATGGATCACCCCGCGGCGAGCAGTACTTC. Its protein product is CASSDGSPRGEQYF.

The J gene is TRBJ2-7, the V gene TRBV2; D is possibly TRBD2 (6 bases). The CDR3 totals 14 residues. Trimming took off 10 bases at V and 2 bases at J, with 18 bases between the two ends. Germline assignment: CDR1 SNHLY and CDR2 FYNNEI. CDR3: CATNPPSVTYEQYF. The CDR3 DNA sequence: TGTGCCACCAACCCACCTAGCGTGACCTACGAGCAGTACTTC.

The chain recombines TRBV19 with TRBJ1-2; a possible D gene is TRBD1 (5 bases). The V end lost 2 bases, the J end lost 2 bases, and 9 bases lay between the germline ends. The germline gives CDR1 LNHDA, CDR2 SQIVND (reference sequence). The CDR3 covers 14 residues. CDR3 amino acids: CASSIKAGNYGYTF. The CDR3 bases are TGTGCCAGTAGTATAAAGGCAGGGAACTATGGCTACACCTTC.

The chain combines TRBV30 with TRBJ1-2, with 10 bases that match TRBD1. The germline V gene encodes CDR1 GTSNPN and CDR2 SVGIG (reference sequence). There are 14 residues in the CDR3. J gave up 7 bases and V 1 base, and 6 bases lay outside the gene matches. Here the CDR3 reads CAWSEGGTGVGYTF. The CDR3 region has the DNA TGTGCCTGGAGTGAGGGAGGGACAGGGGTTGGCTACACCTTC.

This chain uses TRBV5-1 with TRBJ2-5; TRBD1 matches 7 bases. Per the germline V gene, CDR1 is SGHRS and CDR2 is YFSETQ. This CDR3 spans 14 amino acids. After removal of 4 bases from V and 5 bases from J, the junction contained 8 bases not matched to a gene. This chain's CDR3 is CASSQDRVGETQYF. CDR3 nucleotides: TGCGCCAGCAGCCAAGACAGGGTCGGGGAGACCCAGTACTTC. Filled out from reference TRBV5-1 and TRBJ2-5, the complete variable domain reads KAGVTQTPRYLIKTRGQQVTLSCSPISGHRSVSWYQQTPGQGLQFLFEYFSETQRNKGNFPGRFSGRQFSNSRSEMNVSTLELGDSALYLCASSQDRVGETQYFGPGTRLLVL.

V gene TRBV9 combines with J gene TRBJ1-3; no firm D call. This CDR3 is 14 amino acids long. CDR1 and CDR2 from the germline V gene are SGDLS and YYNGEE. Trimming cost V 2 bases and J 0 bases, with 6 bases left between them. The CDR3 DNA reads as TGTGCCAGCAGCGTTGCGTACTCTGGAAACACCATATATTTT. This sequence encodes CASSVAYSGNTIYF.

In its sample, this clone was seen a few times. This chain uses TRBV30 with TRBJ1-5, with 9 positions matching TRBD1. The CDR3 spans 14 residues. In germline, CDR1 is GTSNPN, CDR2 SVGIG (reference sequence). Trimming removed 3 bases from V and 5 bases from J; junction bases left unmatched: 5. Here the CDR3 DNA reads TGTGCCTGGAGCCTGGGACAGGGATATCAGCCCCAGCATTTT. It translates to CAWSLGQGYQPQHF.

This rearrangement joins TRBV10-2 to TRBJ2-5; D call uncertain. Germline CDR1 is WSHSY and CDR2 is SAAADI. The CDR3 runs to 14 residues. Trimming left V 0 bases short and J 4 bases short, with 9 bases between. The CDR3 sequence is CASSESSTVETQYF. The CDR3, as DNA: TGCGCCAGCAGTGAGTCGAGCACAGTAGAGACCCAGTACTTC.

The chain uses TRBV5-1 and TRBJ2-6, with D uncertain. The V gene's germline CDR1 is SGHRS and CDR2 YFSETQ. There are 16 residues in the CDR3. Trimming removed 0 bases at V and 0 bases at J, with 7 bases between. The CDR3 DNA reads TGCGCCAGCAGCTTGGTCAGGAGCTCTGGGGCCAACGTCCTGACTTTC. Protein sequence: CASSLVRSSGANVLTF.

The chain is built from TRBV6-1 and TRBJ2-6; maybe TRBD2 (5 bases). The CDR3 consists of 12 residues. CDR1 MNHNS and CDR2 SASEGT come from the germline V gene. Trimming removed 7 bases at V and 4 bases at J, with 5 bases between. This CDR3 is CASTGGANVLTF. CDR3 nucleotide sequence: TGTGCCAGCACGGGAGGGGCCAACGTCCTGACTTTC.

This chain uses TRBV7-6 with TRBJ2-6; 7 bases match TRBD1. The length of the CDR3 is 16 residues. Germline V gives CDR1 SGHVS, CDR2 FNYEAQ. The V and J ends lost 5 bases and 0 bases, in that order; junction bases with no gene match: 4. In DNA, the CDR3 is TGTGCCAGCAGCATTCGACAGGGCTCTGGGGCCAACGTCCTGACTTTC. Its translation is CASSIRQGSGANVLTF. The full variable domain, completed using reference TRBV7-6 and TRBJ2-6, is GAGVSQSPRYKVTKRGQDVALRCDPISGHVSLYWYRQALGQGPEFLTYFNYEAQQDKSGLPNDRFSAERPEGSISTLTIQRTEQRDSAMYRCASSIRQGSGANVLTFGAGSRLTVL.

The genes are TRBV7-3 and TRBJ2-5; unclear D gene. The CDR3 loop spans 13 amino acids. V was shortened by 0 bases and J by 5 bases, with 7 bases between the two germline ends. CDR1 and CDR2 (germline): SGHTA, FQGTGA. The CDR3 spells CASSLTHAETQYF. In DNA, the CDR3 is TGTGCCAGCAGCTTAACCCACGCGGAGACCCAGTACTTC.

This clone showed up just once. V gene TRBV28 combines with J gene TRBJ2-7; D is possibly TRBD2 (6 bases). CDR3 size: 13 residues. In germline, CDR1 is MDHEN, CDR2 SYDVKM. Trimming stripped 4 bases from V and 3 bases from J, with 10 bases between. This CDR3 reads CASSYQRVYEQYF. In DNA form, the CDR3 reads TGTGCCAGCAGTTACCAGCGGGTCTACGAGCAGTACTTC.

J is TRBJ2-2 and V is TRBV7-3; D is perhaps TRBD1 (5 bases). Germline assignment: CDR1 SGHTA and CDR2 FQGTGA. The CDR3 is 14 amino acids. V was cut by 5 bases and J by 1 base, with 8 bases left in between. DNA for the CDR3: TGTGCCAGCAGCCCAGGGTTGAACACCGGGGAGCTGTTTTTT. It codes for CASSPGLNTGELFF.

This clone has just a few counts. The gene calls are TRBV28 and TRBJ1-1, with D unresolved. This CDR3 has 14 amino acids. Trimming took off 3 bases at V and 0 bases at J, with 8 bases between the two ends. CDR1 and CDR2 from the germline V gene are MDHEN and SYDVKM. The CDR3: CASSFGSMNTEAFF. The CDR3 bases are TGTGCCAGCAGTTTTGGGAGTATGAACACTGAAGCTTTCTTT.